This is a list of T cell receptor beta chains from one sample in a study of cytomegalovirus exposure and HLA in healthy donors. Libraries were prepared by immunoSEQ multiplex PCR; TCRdb keeps only in-frame clonotypes and omits some of them. Among approximately 170,000 clones listed, around 72% were seen once. The sample consisted of PBMCs. The receptors here all came from a woman in her thirties or forties in good health and CMV-seropositive. CDR3s include the opening cysteine and the closing phenylalanine or tryptophan. Fields, in order: D gene, V gene, clone size, J gene, CDR3 DNA, CDR3 protein. A D gene is named only where the DNA matches it firmly. Clone size is stated in some rows and not others, as once, few, many or a class when expanded.

>.|TRBV7-2|.|TRBJ2-2
TGTGCCAGCAGCTTAGCCTTCTACACCGGGGAGCTGTTTTTT
CASSLAFYTGELFF
>.|TRBV11-2|.|TRBJ2-3
TGTGCCAGCAGCTTAGGGGCCCCGCTTGATACGCAGTATTTT
CASSLGAPLDTQYF
>.|TRBV25-1|.|TRBJ1-1
TGTGCCAGCGTCCCCGACAGCGCGACTGAAGCTTTCTTT
CASVPDSATEAFF
>.|TRBV12-5|once|TRBJ2-3
TGTGCTAGTGGCCTTAGCACAAAGGGGGGGACAGATACGCAGTATTTT
CASGLSTKGGTDTQYF
>.|TRBV30|.|TRBJ2-6
TGTGCCTGGAGGTCCTACTCTGGGGCCAACGGCCTGACTTTC
CAWRSYSGANGLTF
>TRBD1|TRBV11-2|few|TRBJ2-7
TGTGCCAGCAGCTTAGATCGTCTTCCTAGGCCAGGGGGCTACGAGCAGTACTTC
CASSLDRLPRPGGYEQYF
>.|TRBV9|.|TRBJ2-3
TGTGCCAGCAGCCCTGGGGGGAATCCCACAGATACGCAGTATTTT
CASSPGGNPTDTQYF
>.|TRBV30|.|TRBJ2-3
TGTGCCTGGAGTATACTCTCAGATACGCAGTATTTT
CAWSILSDTQYF
>TRBD1|TRBV10-2|once|TRBJ2-2
TGCGCCAGCAGCGGACAGGGCAGCGGGGAGCTGTTTTTT
CASSGQGSGELFF
>.|TRBV5-6|.|TRBJ1-4
TGTGCCAGCAGCAGAATCAGGGGCGCGGGTGAAAAACTGTTTTTT
CASSRIRGAGEKLFF
>.|TRBV4-3|.|TRBJ1-3
TGCGCCAGCAGCGTACACCTTGGAAACACCATATATTTT
CASSVHLGNTIYF
>TRBD2|TRBV5-1|.|TRBJ2-3
TGCGCCAGCAGCCCCGGGACTAGCGGGGGCCCCGCAGATACGCAGTATTTT
CASSPGTSGGPADTQYF
>TRBD1|TRBV10-2|.|TRBJ1-3
TGCGCCAGCAGTGAGTCCGACAGGGGTTGGGCTGGAAACACCATATATTTT
CASSESDRGWAGNTIYF
>TRBD1|TRBV19|.|TRBJ1-2
TGTGCCTCCGCCGGGACAGGGGGTTGGATCTATGGCTACACCTTC
CASAGTGGWIYGYTF
>.|TRBV19|.|TRBJ1-5
TGTGCCAGTAGTATTTTCGCGAACGATAATCAGCCCCAGCATTTT
CASSIFANDNQPQHF
>TRBD1|TRBV14|.|TRBJ1-6
TGTGCCAGCAACCAAGGGACAGGGAGCTCCTATAATTCACCCCTCCACTTT
CASNQGTGSSYNSPLHF
>TRBD2|TRBV6-1|.|TRBJ2-7
TGTGCCAGTCTCCTGGCGGGGGGGGGCGAGCAGTACTTC
CASLLAGGGEQYF
>.|TRBV2|.|TRBJ2-1
TGTGCCAGCAGTGTATCCACGTACAGGTACGAGCAGTTCTTC
CASSVSTYRYEQFF
>.|TRBV30|.|TRBJ1-6
TGTGCCTGGAGTGTAGCTCCCGGTACGAGCTCCTATAATTCACCCCTCCACTTT
CAWSVAPGTSSYNSPLHF
>.|TRBV14|once|TRBJ1-2
TGTGCCAGCAGCCCCCAGGCAGGCTATGGCTACACCTTC
CASSPQAGYGYTF
>TRBD2|TRBV5-4|.|TRBJ2-1
TGTGCCAGCAGTACGGGGGGGAAAGCCGATGAGCAGTTCTTC
CASSTGGKADEQFF
>TRBD1|TRBV4-1|.|TRBJ2-1
TGCGCCAGCAGCCAGGTAGGAAGGACAGGGGTAAATGAGCAGTTCTTC
CASSQVGRTGVNEQFF
>.|TRBV6-5|.|TRBJ2-1
TGTGCCAGCATGCTCACCCTGCGAGGCTACAATGAGCAGTTCTTC
CASMLTLRGYNEQFF
>TRBD1|TRBV18|.|TRBJ1-2
TGTGCCAGCTCCCCCGGGACAGGGGCCTTCTATGGCTACACCTTC
CASSPGTGAFYGYTF